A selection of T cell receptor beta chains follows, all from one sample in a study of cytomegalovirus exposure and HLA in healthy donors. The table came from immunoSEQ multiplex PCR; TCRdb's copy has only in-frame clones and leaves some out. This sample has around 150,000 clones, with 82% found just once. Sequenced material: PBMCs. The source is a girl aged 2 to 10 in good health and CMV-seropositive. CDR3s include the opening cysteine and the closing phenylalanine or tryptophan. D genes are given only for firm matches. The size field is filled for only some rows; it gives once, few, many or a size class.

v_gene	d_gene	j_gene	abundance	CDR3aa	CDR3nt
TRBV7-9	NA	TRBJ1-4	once	CASSLVGTGDEKLFF	TGTGCCAGCAGCTTAGTAGGGACTGGCGATGAAAAACTGTTTTTT
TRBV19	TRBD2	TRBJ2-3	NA	CASSMGLAGDTQYF	TGTGCCAGCTCCATGGGACTAGCAGGTGATACGCAGTATTTT
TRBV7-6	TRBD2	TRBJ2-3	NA	CASSSTTSGRTDTQYF	TGTGCCAGCAGCTCCACGACTAGCGGGAGGACAGATACGCAGTATTTT
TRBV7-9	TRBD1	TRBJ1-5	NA	CASSQGQGLFGNQPQHF	TGTGCCAGCAGCCAAGGACAGGGATTATTTGGCAATCAGCCCCAGCATTTT
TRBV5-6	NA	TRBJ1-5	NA	CASSLTAGWSNQPQHF	TGTGCCAGCAGCTTAACTGCGGGCTGGAGCAATCAGCCCCAGCATTTT
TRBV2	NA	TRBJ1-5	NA	CASSEEQLQPQHF	TGTGCCAGCAGTGAGGAACAGCTTCAGCCCCAGCATTTT
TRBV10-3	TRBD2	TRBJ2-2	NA	CAISELTSDTGELFF	TGTGCCATCAGTGAGCTCACTAGCGACACCGGGGAGCTGTTTTTT
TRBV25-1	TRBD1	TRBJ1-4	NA	CASSEWGAPGGGNEKLFF	TGTGCCAGCAGTGAATGGGGGGCCCCAGGGGGCGGTAATGAAAAACTGTTTTTT
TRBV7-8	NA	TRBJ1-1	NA	CASSPMGQVRNTEAFF	TGTGCCAGCAGCCCAATGGGACAAGTCCGGAACACTGAAGCTTTCTTT
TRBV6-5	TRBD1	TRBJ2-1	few	CASRGLGQSYNEQFF	TGTGCCAGCAGGGGGCTGGGACAGTCCTACAATGAGCAGTTCTTC
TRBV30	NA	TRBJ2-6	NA	CARGAPGANVLTF	TGTGCCCGGGGGGCGCCTGGGGCCAACGTCCTGACTTTC
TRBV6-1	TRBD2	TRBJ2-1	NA	CASIRSAGGIEQFF	TGTGCCAGCATAAGGTCAGCGGGAGGTATCGAGCAGTTCTTC
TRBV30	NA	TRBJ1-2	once	CAWKDGRGYGCTF	TGTGCCTGGAAGGATGGAAGGGGCTATGGCTGCACCTTC
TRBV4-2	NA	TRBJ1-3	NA	CASSQGTVASGNTIYF	TGTGCCAGCAGCCAAGGGACAGTCGCCTCTGGAAACACCATATATTTT
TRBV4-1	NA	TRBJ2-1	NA	CASSPGVAYNEQFF	TGCGCCAGCAGCCCAGGGGTAGCCTACAATGAGCAGTTCTTC